This T cell receptor beta chain was obtained from a study of cytomegalovirus exposure and HLA in healthy donors. Broader study findings: In a later analysis, TCR beta V- and J-gene trimming showed a link to a missense DCLRE1C variant. With DRB1 most and HLA-C fewest, TCR association rates differed between HLA loci in a later analysis. Later analysis identified around 15,000 TCR beta sequences associated with HLA alleles, using a false discovery rate threshold of 0.05. In an earlier analysis, about 87% or about 30%: the productive usage of most TCR beta V segments.

PCR employed 60 Vbeta and 13 Jbeta primers. The data were produced by immunoSEQ multiplex PCR, yet TCRdb's version contains in-frame clones alone and is incomplete. This table has about 110,000 clones, around 80% appearing once. About this clone: Its antigen is currently unknown.

CDR1 is SGHTA and CDR2 is FQGNSA in the germline V gene. The V gene lost 5 bases and the J gene lost 0 bases, with 9 bases spanning the gap. CDR3 size: 14 residues. The sequence was collected from a man aged 40-49 years in good health and CMV-seronegative. The material sequenced was PBMCs. V usage is TRBV7-2 and J usage is TRBJ2-3; D remains unclear. CDR3 coding DNA: TGTGCCAGCAGCCCGTTCCCGAGCACAGATACGCAGTATTTT. Translating gives CASSPFPSTDTQYF.